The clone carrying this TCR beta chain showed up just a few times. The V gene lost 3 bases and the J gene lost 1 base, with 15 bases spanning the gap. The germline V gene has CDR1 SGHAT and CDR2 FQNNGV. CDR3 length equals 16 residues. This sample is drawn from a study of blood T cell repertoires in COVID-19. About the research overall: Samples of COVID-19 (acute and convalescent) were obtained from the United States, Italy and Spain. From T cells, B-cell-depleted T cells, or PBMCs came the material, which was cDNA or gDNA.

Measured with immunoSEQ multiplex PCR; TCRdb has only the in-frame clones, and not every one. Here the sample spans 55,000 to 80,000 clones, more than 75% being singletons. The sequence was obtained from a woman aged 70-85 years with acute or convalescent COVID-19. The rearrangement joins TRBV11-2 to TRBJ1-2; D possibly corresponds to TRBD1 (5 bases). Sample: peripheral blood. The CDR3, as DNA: TGTGCCAGCAGCTTTATCGGGGGAATGCTTAACTATGGCTACACCTTC. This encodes CASSFIGGMLNYGYTF.